Presented here are 10 T cell receptor beta chains from one specimen sequenced in a study of T cells after yellow fever vaccination. TCRdb reprocessed the 5' RACE reads with MiXCR, giving one entry per CDR3 protein. The sample gives about 350,000 distinct CDR3 sequences, 8% to 9.5% of which show up once; approximately 15% is in the top ten. The sample was PBMCs, taken more than 35 days after the first yellow fever vaccination. The receptors shown here come from a man between 18 and 35 years old who received the YFV17D yellow fever vaccine.

This clonotype came up a few times. The chain couples TRBV5-1 to TRBJ1-2; the D is unclear. In germline, CDR1 is SGHRS, CDR2 YFSETQ. CDR3 size: 13 residues. V was pared by 0 bases and J by 7 bases, with 10 bases between. CDR3 sequence reads: CASSLASAVGYTF. The DNA of the CDR3 is TGCGCCAGCAGCTTGGCCTCTGCGGTTGGCTACACCTTC.

This chain uses TRBV6-1 with TRBJ2-5; D ambiguous. The CDR3 spans 14 residues. Looked up from germline, CDR1 is MNHNS and CDR2 is SASEGT. Trimming took 10 bases from V and 4 from J, leaving 19 bases between them. CDR3 loop: CATSQTLFLETQYF. The CDR3 bases are TGTGCCACCTCACAGACTCTGTTCTTAGAGACCCAGTACTTC.

The CDR3 reads CASSAQGNGNTIYF. The CDR3 nucleotides read TGTGCCAGCAGTGCACAGGGGAACGGAAACACCATATATTTT. The chain has TRBV27 and TRBJ1-3, with TRBD1 matching over 7 bases. Germline V CDR1 and CDR2: MNHEY, SMNVEV (reference sequence). This CDR3 region has 14 residues. V shed 5 bases, J shed 4 bases, and the junction held 5 bases outside the gene matches.

The chain employs TRBV20-1 and TRBJ2-5; D may be TRBD1 (5 bases). Trimming cost V 3 bases and J 5 bases, with 7 bases left between them. CDR1 is DFQATT, CDR2 SNEGSKA, per germline (reference sequence). This CDR3 contains 11 residues. The CDR3 sequence: CSARGRETQYF. Here the CDR3 DNA reads TGCAGTGCTAGGGGGCGTGAGACCCAGTACTTC.

The chain carries TRBV29-1 and TRBJ1-2; D remains ambiguous. Trimming took 0 bases from V and 4 from J, leaving 6 bases between them. Germline-derived CDR1 and CDR2 are SQVTM and ANQGSEA. This CDR3 has 12 amino acids. CDR3 nucleotides: TGCAGCGTTGAAGAAGGAGGCTATGGCTACACCTTC. Its translation: CSVEEGGYGYTF.

The chain combines TRBV19 with TRBJ2-3, with D perhaps matching TRBD1 (6 bases). Germline V gene sequence: CDR1 LNHDA, CDR2 SQIVND (reference sequence). The CDR3 spans 15 residues. V lost 4 bases and J 2 bases, leaving 13 bases between the germline ends. Here the CDR3 reads CASSNWQGHTDTQYF. The CDR3 DNA sequence: TGTGCCAGTAGTAACTGGCAGGGGCACACAGATACGCAGTATTTT.

V and J are TRBV11-1 and TRBJ2-7; 12 bases are a match to TRBD1. J gave up 4 bases and V 3 bases, and 4 bases lay outside the gene matches. Germline values: CDR1 SGHAT, CDR2 FQDESV (reference sequence). The CDR3 extends over 15 amino acids. CDR3 loop: CASSLPGQGAYEQYV. In DNA, the CDR3 is TGTGCCAGCAGCTTGCCGGGACAGGGGGCGTACGAGCAGTACGTC.

This chain links TRBV5-1 with TRBJ1-5; D perhaps matches TRBD1 (6 bases). V was shortened by 3 bases and J by 6 bases, with 16 bases between the two germline ends. Germline CDR1 SGHRS, CDR2 YFSETQ. The CDR3 loop spans 15 amino acids. DNA of the CDR3: TGCGCCAGCAGCTCCCGGGGGGGGCTGGGTCAGCCCCAGCATTTT. Encoded protein: CASSSRGGLGQPQHF.

In this sample, this clonotype turned up once. One junction end disagrees with the germline gene, perhaps due to a read error. The rearrangement uses TRBV3-1 and TRBJ1-3; D uncertain. This CDR3 contains 13 residues. CDR1 and CDR2 (germline): LGHDT, YNNKEL (reference sequence). CDR3 loop: CPSSQAVRNTIYF. CDR3 nucleotides: TGTCCCAGCAGCCAAGCTGTGAGAAACACCATATATTTT.

This clonotype has only a few counts. The rearrangement links TRBV6-2 or TRBV6-3 to TRBJ1-1, with 10 positions matching TRBD1. CDR1 is MNHEY and CDR2 is SVGEGT in the germline V gene. With 1 base clipped from V and 3 bases from J, the junction kept 8 bases outside the gene matches. The CDR3 has 17 amino acids. CDR3 loop: CASSYLGQGTRYTEAFF. In DNA, the CDR3 is TGTGCCAGCAGTTACTTGGGACAGGGGACGCGGTACACTGAAGCTTTCTTT.